The rows below give T cell receptor beta chains drawn from one sample of a study of OX40 agonist ivuxolimab in advanced cancers. Clones were sequenced by immunoSEQ multiplex PCR, and TCRdb holds only the in-frame ones, with some missing. This sample has over 15,000 clones, with about 75% found just once. The input for sequencing was CD4+ or CD8+ T cells sorted from blood, taken in a trial of the OX40 agonist ivuxolimab. The receptors were sampled from an adult with an advanced solid tumor such as melanoma, head and neck, liver or kidney cancer. The CDR3 runs from the conserved cysteine through the conserved F or W. Each record gives: D gene, J gene, V gene, clone size, CDR3 DNA, CDR3 protein. D genes are given only for firm matches. Rows give clone size only sometimes, using once, few, many, or a class for an expanded clone.

d_call: -
j_call: TRBJ2-6
v_call: TRBV6-1
clone_size: -
cdr3_nt: TGTGCCAGCACCCTTTTCCCTGCGGCCAACGTCCTGACTTTC
cdr3_aa: CASTLFPAANVLTF

d_call: -
j_call: TRBJ2-1
v_call: TRBV4-3
clone_size: few
cdr3_nt: TGCGCCAGCAGCCAAGAGGAGGGGGTGGAAGGCTACAATGAGCAGTTCTTC
cdr3_aa: CASSQEEGVEGYNEQFF

d_call: -
j_call: TRBJ2-1
v_call: TRBV27
clone_size: -
cdr3_nt: TGTGCCAGCAGCCCTCAGGCTAGCTCCTACAATGAGCAGTTCTTC
cdr3_aa: CASSPQASSYNEQFF

d_call: -
j_call: TRBJ2-1
v_call: TRBV5-3
clone_size: -
cdr3_nt: TGTGCCAGAATAACGGGAGAGCCGGCCCCACCCAATGAGCAGTTCTTC
cdr3_aa: CARITGEPAPPNEQFF

d_call: -
j_call: TRBJ1-3
v_call: TRBV5-5
clone_size: -
cdr3_nt: TGTGCCAGCAGCTTGATAAGGGGCATGACTGGAAACACCATATATTTT
cdr3_aa: CASSLIRGMTGNTIYF

d_call: TRBD2
j_call: TRBJ2-2
v_call: TRBV4-3
clone_size: -
cdr3_nt: TGCGCCAGCAGCCCCAGGACTAGCGGGGGGGGCGCCGGGGAGCTGTTTTTT
cdr3_aa: CASSPRTSGGGAGELFF

d_call: TRBD1
j_call: TRBJ2-3
v_call: TRBV9
clone_size: few
cdr3_nt: TGTGCCAGCAGCGTAGAGGGGGGACAGGGGAGATTAGATACGCAGTATTTT
cdr3_aa: CASSVEGGQGRLDTQYF

d_call: TRBD1
j_call: TRBJ1-2
v_call: TRBV5-3
clone_size: -
cdr3_nt: TGTGCCAGAAGACGGTGGGACAGGGATATTGGGGGGTATGGCTACACCTTC
cdr3_aa: CARRRWDRDIGGYGYTF

d_call: -
j_call: TRBJ1-1
v_call: TRBV11-3
clone_size: -
cdr3_nt: TGTGCCAGCAGCTGGCCGGGCCTGAACACTGAAGCTTTCTTT
cdr3_aa: CASSWPGLNTEAFF

d_call: TRBD1
j_call: TRBJ2-7
v_call: TRBV5-4
clone_size: -
cdr3_nt: TGTGCCAGCAGCTCTATTGGACAGGGGAAGTACGAGCAGTACTTC
cdr3_aa: CASSSIGQGKYEQYF

d_call: -
j_call: TRBJ2-7
v_call: TRBV4-3
clone_size: -
cdr3_nt: TGCGCCAGCAGCCAAGGGGTAGCACTATCCTCCTACGAGCAGTACTTC
cdr3_aa: CASSQGVALSSYEQYF

d_call: -
j_call: TRBJ1-5
v_call: TRBV9
clone_size: -
cdr3_nt: TGTGCCAGCAGCGGTGGACAGAGCAATCAGCCCCAGCATTTT
cdr3_aa: CASSGGQSNQPQHF

d_call: -
j_call: TRBJ1-3
v_call: TRBV15
clone_size: -
cdr3_nt: TGTGCCACCAGCAGAGGACTGTACTCTGGAAACACCATATATTTT
cdr3_aa: CATSRGLYSGNTIYF

d_call: -
j_call: TRBJ2-7
v_call: TRBV7-6
clone_size: -
cdr3_nt: TGTGCCAGCAGCCCGGCGGCGGCCAGCTCCTACGAGCAGTACTTC
cdr3_aa: CASSPAAASSYEQYF

d_call: TRBD1
j_call: TRBJ2-6
v_call: TRBV10-2
clone_size: -
cdr3_nt: TGCGCCAGCGGGGGACAGGGGGCTTTTGGGGCCAACGTCCTGACTTTC
cdr3_aa: CASGGQGAFGANVLTF

d_call: -
j_call: TRBJ2-7
v_call: TRBV5-1
clone_size: -
cdr3_nt: TGCGCCAGCAGTTCTGACAGCTACGAGCAGTACTTC
cdr3_aa: CASSSDSYEQYF

d_call: -
j_call: TRBJ2-2
v_call: TRBV4-2
clone_size: -
cdr3_nt: TGTGCCAGCAGCCAAGAGGAGTACACCGGGGAGCTGTTTTTT
cdr3_aa: CASSQEEYTGELFF

d_call: -
j_call: TRBJ1-2
v_call: TRBV5-1
clone_size: -
cdr3_nt: TGCGCCAGCAGCTCGGGACATCGGAACTATGGCTACACCTTC
cdr3_aa: CASSSGHRNYGYTF

d_call: TRBD2
j_call: TRBJ2-3
v_call: TRBV6-4
clone_size: -
cdr3_nt: TGTGCCAGCAGCGTTTTAGCGGGGGAAACAGATACGCAGTATTTT
cdr3_aa: CASSVLAGETDTQYF

d_call: -
j_call: TRBJ1-1
v_call: TRBV29-1
clone_size: -
cdr3_nt: TGCAGCGTGGTTCTGCCTGAAGCTTTCTTT
cdr3_aa: CSVVLPEAFF

d_call: -
j_call: TRBJ2-1
v_call: TRBV11-3
clone_size: -
cdr3_nt: TGTGCCAGCAGCTTCCAGGCCCGGGGCTCCTACAATGAGCAGTTCTTC
cdr3_aa: CASSFQARGSYNEQFF

d_call: TRBD2
j_call: TRBJ2-3
v_call: TRBV6-4
clone_size: -
cdr3_nt: TGTGCCAGCAGTGAGGGGGGGACTAGCACAGATACGCAGTATTTT
cdr3_aa: CASSEGGTSTDTQYF

d_call: -
j_call: TRBJ2-1
v_call: TRBV5-6
clone_size: -
cdr3_nt: TGTGCCAGCAGTCTCCTGTCGGCCGGGGTTAATGAGCAGTTCTTC
cdr3_aa: CASSLLSAGVNEQFF

d_call: -
j_call: TRBJ2-1
v_call: TRBV6-6
clone_size: few
cdr3_nt: TGTGCCAGCAGTTACTCCCAGGGGAATGAGCAGTTCTTC
cdr3_aa: CASSYSQGNEQFF

d_call: -
j_call: TRBJ1-1
v_call: TRBV6-6
clone_size: -
cdr3_nt: TGTGCCAGCAGTTACTCTCAAGATAACACTGAAGCTTTCTTT
cdr3_aa: CASSYSQDNTEAFF

d_call: TRBD1
j_call: TRBJ2-7
v_call: TRBV6-5
clone_size: -
cdr3_nt: TGTGCCAGCCGCCGGGACAGGGGTGGTGAGCAGTACTTC
cdr3_aa: CASRRDRGGEQYF

d_call: TRBD1
j_call: TRBJ2-5
v_call: TRBV5-4
clone_size: few
cdr3_nt: TGTGCCAGCAGCCCAGACAGGGGGGCAGAGACCCAGTACTTC
cdr3_aa: CASSPDRGAETQYF

d_call: -
j_call: TRBJ1-4
v_call: TRBV4-2
clone_size: -
cdr3_nt: TGTGCCAGCAGCCAAGAAATCGAGACGGCTCACTTGACTAATGAAAAACTGTTTTTT
cdr3_aa: CASSQEIETAHLTNEKLFF

d_call: -
j_call: TRBJ2-7
v_call: TRBV6-1
clone_size: -
cdr3_nt: TGTGCCAGCAGTGATCCAGCGGGTTTCTCCTACGAGCAGTACTTC
cdr3_aa: CASSDPAGFSYEQYF

d_call: -
j_call: TRBJ1-2
v_call: TRBV6-5
clone_size: -
cdr3_nt: TGTGCCAGCAGTTCTTGGACTCAGAGTAACTATGGCTACACCTTC
cdr3_aa: CASSSWTQSNYGYTF

d_call: -
j_call: TRBJ1-6
v_call: TRBV7-3
clone_size: -
cdr3_nt: TGTGCCAGCAGCTTCGGCGGGAATTCACCCCTCCACTTT
cdr3_aa: CASSFGGNSPLHF

d_call: -
j_call: TRBJ1-2
v_call: TRBV11-2
clone_size: -
cdr3_nt: TGTGCCAGCAGCTTAGATCCAGGGTCGGGATATGGCTACACCTTC
cdr3_aa: CASSLDPGSGYGYTF

d_call: -
j_call: TRBJ2-7
v_call: TRBV29-1
clone_size: -
cdr3_nt: TGCAGCGTGAGGGTGTCTGGTGTCTACGAGCAGTACTTC
cdr3_aa: CSVRVSGVYEQYF

d_call: TRBD2
j_call: TRBJ2-2
v_call: TRBV5-1
clone_size: -
cdr3_nt: TGCGCCAGCAGCGGGGGACTAGCGCCGAACACCGGGGAGCTGTTTTTT
cdr3_aa: CASSGGLAPNTGELFF

d_call: TRBD2
j_call: TRBJ2-1
v_call: TRBV6-4
clone_size: -
cdr3_nt: TGTGCCAGCAGTGACCAAGCGGGGGGGCTGGTAAATGAGCAGTTCTTC
cdr3_aa: CASSDQAGGLVNEQFF

d_call: -
j_call: TRBJ1-2
v_call: TRBV2
clone_size: -
cdr3_nt: TGTGCCAGCAGTGAAAGAGAAAACTATGGCTACACCTTC
cdr3_aa: CASSERENYGYTF

d_call: TRBD2
j_call: TRBJ2-7
v_call: TRBV7-8
clone_size: few
cdr3_nt: TGTGCCAGCAGCTTATTACCCGGGACTAGCGGGGACGGGCCGTACGAGCAGTACTTC
cdr3_aa: CASSLLPGTSGDGPYEQYF

d_call: -
j_call: TRBJ2-7
v_call: TRBV11-2
clone_size: -
cdr3_nt: TGTGCCAGCAGCTTAGAAGGGGCCAGCTCCTACGAGCAGTACTTC
cdr3_aa: CASSLEGASSYEQYF

d_call: TRBD1
j_call: TRBJ2-1
v_call: TRBV5-5
clone_size: -
cdr3_nt: TGTGCCAGCAGCTTGTGGGCAGGGGGCCATAATTACAATGAGCAGTTCTTC
cdr3_aa: CASSLWAGGHNYNEQFF

d_call: TRBD2
j_call: TRBJ2-3
v_call: TRBV7-8
clone_size: -
cdr3_nt: TGTGCCAGCAGCTTAGGGCTAGCGGGGGGGCTATGGGATACGCAGTATTTT
cdr3_aa: CASSLGLAGGLWDTQYF

d_call: -
j_call: TRBJ2-1
v_call: TRBV9
clone_size: -
cdr3_nt: TGTGCCAGCAGTGGGGGTCTAGCAACCTACAATGAGCAGTTCTTC
cdr3_aa: CASSGGLATYNEQFF

d_call: TRBD2
j_call: TRBJ2-3
v_call: TRBV5-6
clone_size: few
cdr3_nt: TGTGCCAGCAGCATACTATGGACTAGCGGGGGGGAGGATACGCAGTATTTT
cdr3_aa: CASSILWTSGGEDTQYF

d_call: TRBD2
j_call: TRBJ2-1
v_call: TRBV7-6
clone_size: -
cdr3_nt: TGTGCCAGCAGCTTAGCGGAGGGAGCTAGCGGGATATTCTTC
cdr3_aa: CASSLAEGASGIFF

d_call: -
j_call: TRBJ1-1
v_call: TRBV29-1
clone_size: -
cdr3_nt: TGCAGCGTTGATGGGAAATTGAACACTGAAGCTTTCTTT
cdr3_aa: CSVDGKLNTEAFF

d_call: TRBD1
j_call: TRBJ1-2
v_call: TRBV19
clone_size: -
cdr3_nt: TGTGCCAGTAGTATCGACAGGGCTAACTATGGCTACACCTTC
cdr3_aa: CASSIDRANYGYTF

d_call: TRBD1
j_call: TRBJ1-2
v_call: TRBV7-8
clone_size: -
cdr3_nt: TGTGCCAGCAGCTTAAACAGGGGTCAAGGCTACACCTTC
cdr3_aa: CASSLNRGQGYTF

d_call: TRBD1
j_call: TRBJ1-1
v_call: TRBV19
clone_size: -
cdr3_nt: TGTGCCAGTAGTACGTCCGACAGGGGGACGTCTGAAGCTTTCTTT
cdr3_aa: CASSTSDRGTSEAFF